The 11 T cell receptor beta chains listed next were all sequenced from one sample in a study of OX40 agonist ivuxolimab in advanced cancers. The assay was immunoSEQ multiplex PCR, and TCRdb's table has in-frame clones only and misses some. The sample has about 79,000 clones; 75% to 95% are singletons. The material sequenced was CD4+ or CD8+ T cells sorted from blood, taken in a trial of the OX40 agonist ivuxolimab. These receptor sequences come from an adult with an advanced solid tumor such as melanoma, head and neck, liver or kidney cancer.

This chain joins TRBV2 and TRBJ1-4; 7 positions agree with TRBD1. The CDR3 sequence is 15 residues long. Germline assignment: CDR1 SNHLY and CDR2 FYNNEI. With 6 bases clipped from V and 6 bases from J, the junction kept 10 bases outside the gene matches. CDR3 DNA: TGTGCCAGCAGAACCTACAGGGGAACGGATGAAAAACTGTTTTTT. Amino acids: CASRTYRGTDEKLFF.

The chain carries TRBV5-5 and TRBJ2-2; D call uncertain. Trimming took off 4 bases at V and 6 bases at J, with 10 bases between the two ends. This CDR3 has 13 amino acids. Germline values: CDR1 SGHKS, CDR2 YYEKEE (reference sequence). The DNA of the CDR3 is TGTGCCAGCAGCATCCGCCACTCCGGGGAGCTGTTTTTT. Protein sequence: CASSIRHSGELFF.

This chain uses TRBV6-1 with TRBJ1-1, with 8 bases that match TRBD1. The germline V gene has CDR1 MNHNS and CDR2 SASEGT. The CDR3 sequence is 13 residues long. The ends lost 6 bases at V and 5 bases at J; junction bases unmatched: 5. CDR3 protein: CASRGQVGTEAFF. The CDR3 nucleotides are TGTGCCAGCAGGGGACAGGTTGGGACTGAAGCTTTCTTT.

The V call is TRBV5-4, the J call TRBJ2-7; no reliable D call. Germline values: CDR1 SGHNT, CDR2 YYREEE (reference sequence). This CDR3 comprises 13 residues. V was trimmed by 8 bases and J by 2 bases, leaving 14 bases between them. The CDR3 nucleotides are TGTGCCAGTGGGGTCAACCCCGCCTACGAGCAGTACTTC. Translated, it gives CASGVNPAYEQYF.

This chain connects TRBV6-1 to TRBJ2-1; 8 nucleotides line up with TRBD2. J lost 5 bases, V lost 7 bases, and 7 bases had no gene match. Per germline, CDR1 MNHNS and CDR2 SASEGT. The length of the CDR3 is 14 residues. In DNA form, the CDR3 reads TGTGCCAGCATCAAGACTAGCGACCACAATGAGCAGTTCTTC. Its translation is CASIKTSDHNEQFF.

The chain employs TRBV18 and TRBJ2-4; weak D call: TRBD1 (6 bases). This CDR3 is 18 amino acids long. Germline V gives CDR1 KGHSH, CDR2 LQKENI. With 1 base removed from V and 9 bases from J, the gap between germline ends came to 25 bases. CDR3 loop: CASSPQPSTGPRGGIQYF. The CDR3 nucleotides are TGTGCCAGCTCACCACAACCATCTACAGGGCCCAGGGGCGGCATTCAGTACTTC.

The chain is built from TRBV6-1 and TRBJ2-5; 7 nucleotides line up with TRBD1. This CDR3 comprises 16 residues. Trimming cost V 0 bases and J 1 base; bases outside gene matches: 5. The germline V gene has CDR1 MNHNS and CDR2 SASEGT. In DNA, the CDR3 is TGTGCCAGCAGTGAAGCCCCTCAGGGGGTCCAAGAGACCCAGTACTTC. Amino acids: CASSEAPQGVQETQYF.

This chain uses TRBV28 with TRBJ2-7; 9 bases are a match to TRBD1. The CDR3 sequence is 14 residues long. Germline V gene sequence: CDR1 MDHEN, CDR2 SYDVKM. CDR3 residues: CATHRDRVLKEQYF. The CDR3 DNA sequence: TGTGCTACCCACCGGGACAGGGTTCTGAAAGAGCAGTACTTC.

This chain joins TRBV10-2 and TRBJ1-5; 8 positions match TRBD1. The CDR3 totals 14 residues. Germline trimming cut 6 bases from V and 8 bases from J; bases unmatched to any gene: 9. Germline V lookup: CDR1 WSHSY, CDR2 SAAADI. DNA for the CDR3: TGCGCCAGCAGGAACCAGGGGGCAGCGGAGCCCCAGCATTTT. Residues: CASRNQGAAEPQHF.

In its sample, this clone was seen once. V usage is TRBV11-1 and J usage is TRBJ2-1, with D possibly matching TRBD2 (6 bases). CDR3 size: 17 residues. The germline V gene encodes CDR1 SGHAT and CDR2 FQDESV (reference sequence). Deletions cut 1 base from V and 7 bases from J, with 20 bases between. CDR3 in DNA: TGTGCCAGCAGCTTAGGAAGCCGGAGTGTGGGGGGTAATGAGCAGTTCTTC. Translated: CASSLGSRSVGGNEQFF.

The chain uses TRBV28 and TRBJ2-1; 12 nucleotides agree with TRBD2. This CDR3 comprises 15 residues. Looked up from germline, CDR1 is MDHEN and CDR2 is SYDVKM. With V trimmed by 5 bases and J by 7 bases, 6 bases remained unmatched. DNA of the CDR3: TGTGCCAGCAGTCCGACTAGCGGGAGTATAAATGAGCAGTTCTTC. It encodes CASSPTSGSINEQFF.